This passage covers 11 T cell receptor beta chains from one sample sequenced in a study of PD-1 blockade in classical Hodgkin lymphoma. The time point is: cycle 4 day 1 (C4D1), after about 6 weeks of nivolumab. Each of the patients experienced relapse following autologous stem cell transplantation, and their brentuximab vedotin exposure differed. The authors purified CD4+ T cells from thawed PBMCs by magnetic negative selection. Profiling relied on immunoSEQ multiplex PCR, and the TCRdb table lists in-frame clones only, not all of them. The sample has 18,000 or so clones; roughly 80% are singletons. The sequencing here drew on CD4+ T cells from blood, taken before the fourth cycle of nivolumab. Receptors originate from a human donor with classical Hodgkin lymphoma.

The chain is built from TRBV7-2 and TRBJ2-3; no reliable D call. The CDR3 runs to 14 residues. The V gene lost 4 bases and the J gene lost 6 bases, with 14 bases spanning the gap. The germline V gene encodes CDR1 SGHTA and CDR2 FQGNSA. This chain's CDR3 is CASSSTLPKDTQYF. The CDR3 DNA follows: TGTGCCAGCAGCTCGACACTTCCCAAGGATACGCAGTATTTT.

This chain joins TRBV7-8 and TRBJ2-5; 8 bases map to TRBD2. J gave up 1 base and V 6 bases, and 19 bases lay outside the gene matches. Germline V gives CDR1 SGHVS, CDR2 FQNEAQ. This CDR3 has 19 amino acids. The CDR3 coding sequence is TGTGCCAGCAGAATAAGGTTAACTGGCGGGGGGCCCATCCAAGAGACCCAGTACTTC. It is translated as CASRIRLTGGGPIQETQYF.

V usage is TRBV29-1 and J usage is TRBJ2-1; 8 nucleotides match TRBD1. From germline, CDR1 is SQVTM and CDR2 ANQGSEA. Trimming at V came to 8 bases and at J to 8 bases, leaving 8 bases not matched to a gene. This CDR3 spans 12 amino acids. In nucleotides, the CDR3 is TGCAGCACCTCAGGGGGCTGGGATGAGCAGTTCTTC. Its protein product is CSTSGGWDEQFF.

The chain combines TRBV6-1 with TRBJ1-2; D is unclear. The CDR3 covers 14 residues. Germline CDR1 and CDR2: MNHNS and SASEGT. The V gene lost 4 bases and the J gene lost 7 bases, with 16 bases spanning the gap. CDR3 amino acids: CASSASFRAGGYTF. CDR3 nucleotide sequence: TGTGCCAGCAGTGCCAGTTTTCGGGCGGGTGGCTACACCTTC.

This sequence joins TRBV7-6 and TRBJ2-3; 7 nucleotides match TRBD1. The ends lost 5 bases at V and 2 bases at J; junction bases unmatched: 10. Germline V gene data show CDR1 as SGHVS and CDR2 as FNYEAQ. This CDR3 has 16 residues. DNA of the CDR3: TGTGCCAGCAGCGATCCAACAGGGGACATCACAGATACGCAGTATTTT. Translating gives CASSDPTGDITDTQYF.

CDR3: CASSLARETETQYF. The CDR3 region has the DNA TGTGCCAGCAGCTTAGCAAGGGAGACAGAGACCCAGTACTTC. The V gene is TRBV7-2, the J gene TRBJ2-5; tentative D call: TRBD2 (5 bases). The CDR3 has 14 amino acids. Trimming pared 0 bases from V and 4 bases from J, leaving 9 bases between. Per germline, CDR1 SGHTA and CDR2 FQGNSA.

The chain uses TRBV5-1 and TRBJ1-4, with 7 bases fitting TRBD1. V gave up 1 base and J gave up 9 bases; unmatched junction bases: 6. The CDR3 totals 14 residues. The germline gives CDR1 SGHRS, CDR2 YFSETQ. CDR3 nucleotides: TGCGCCAGCAGCTTGAGTACAGGGGAGAAAAAACTGTTTTTT. Amino acids: CASSLSTGEKKLFF.

The genes are TRBV7-8 and TRBJ1-2; tentatively, D is TRBD1 (5 bases). Trimming stripped 5 bases from V and 2 bases from J, with 9 bases between. This CDR3 is built from 13 residues. CDR1 SGHVS and CDR2 FQNEAQ come from the germline V gene. The chain's CDR3 is CASSRRDNYGYTF. The DNA for the CDR3 is TGTGCCAGCAGCCGACGGGACAACTATGGCTACACCTTC.

The V gene is TRBV28, the J gene TRBJ1-2; 9 bases match TRBD1. The germline V gene encodes CDR1 MDHEN and CDR2 SYDVKM. CDR3 length equals 15 residues. With V trimmed by 4 bases and J by 6 bases, 9 bases remained unmatched. CDR3 sequence: CASSSPHTGGDGYTF. In DNA form, the CDR3 reads TGTGCCAGCAGTTCCCCACATACAGGGGGCGATGGCTACACCTTC.

The rearrangement links TRBV9 to TRBJ1-5; D gene unclear. Germline-derived CDR1 and CDR2 are SGDLS and YYNGEE. Trimming took 0 bases from V and 7 from J, leaving 11 bases between them. The CDR3 contains 14 residues. The chain's CDR3 is CASSVGREGQPQHF. CDR3 nucleotides: TGTGCCAGCAGCGTAGGACGGGAGGGCCAGCCCCAGCATTTT.

The chain combines TRBV28 with TRBJ2-5; 9 bases are shared with TRBD2. V lost 5 bases to trimming and J lost 4 bases; unmatched junction nucleotides: 5. Germline CDR1 MDHEN, CDR2 SYDVKM. The CDR3 extends over 14 amino acids. CDR3 DNA: TGTGCCAGCAGTCCTAGCGGGGCCATAGAGACCCAGTACTTC. It specifies CASSPSGAIETQYF.